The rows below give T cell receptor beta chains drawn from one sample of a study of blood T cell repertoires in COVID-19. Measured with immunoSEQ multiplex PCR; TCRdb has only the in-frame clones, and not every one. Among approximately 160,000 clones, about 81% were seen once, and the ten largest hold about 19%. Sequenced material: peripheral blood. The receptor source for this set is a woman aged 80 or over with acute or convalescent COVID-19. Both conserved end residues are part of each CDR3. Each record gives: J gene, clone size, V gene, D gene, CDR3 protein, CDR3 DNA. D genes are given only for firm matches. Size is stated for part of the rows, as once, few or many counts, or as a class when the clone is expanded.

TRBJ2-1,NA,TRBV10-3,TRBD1,CAIMTGQGSNEQFF,TGTGCCATCATGACCGGACAGGGGAGCAATGAGCAGTTCTTC
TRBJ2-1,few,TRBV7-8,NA,CASSSQTEPNYNEQFF,TGTGCCAGCAGCTCCCAAACAGAGCCGAACTACAATGAGCAGTTCTTC
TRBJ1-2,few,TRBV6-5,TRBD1,CASRTDRGGIRGYTF,TGTGCCAGCAGAACCGACAGGGGCGGAATCCGGGGCTACACCTTC
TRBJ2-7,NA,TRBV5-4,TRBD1,CASSQGGPGEQYF,TGTGCCAGCAGTCAAGGGGGCCCGGGCGAGCAGTACTTC
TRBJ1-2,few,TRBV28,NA,CASRLTSGYTF,TGTGCCAGCAGACTAACTTCTGGCTACACCTTC
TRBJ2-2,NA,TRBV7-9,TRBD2,CASSFPSGENTGELFF,TGTGCCAGCAGCTTCCCTAGCGGGGAGAACACCGGGGAGCTGTTTTTT
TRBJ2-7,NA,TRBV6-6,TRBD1,CASGGDRGFYEQYF,TGTGCCAGCGGGGGGGACAGGGGATTCTACGAGCAGTACTTC
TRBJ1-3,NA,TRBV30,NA,CAWSAGHGSSGNTIYF,TGTGCCTGGAGTGCGGGACACGGATCCTCTGGAAACACCATATATTTT
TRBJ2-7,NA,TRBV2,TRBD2,CASRHPGLAFYEQYF,TGTGCCAGCAGGCATCCGGGACTAGCGTTTTACGAGCAGTACTTC
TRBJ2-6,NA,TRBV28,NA,CASSSGSSGANVLTF,TGTGCCAGCAGCTCCGGGAGCTCTGGGGCCAACGTCCTGACTTTC
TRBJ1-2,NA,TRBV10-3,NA,CAISEELYYGYTF,TGTGCCATCAGTGAAGAACTGTACTATGGCTACACCTTC
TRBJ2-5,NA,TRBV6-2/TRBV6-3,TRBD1,CASSQGARKETQYF,TGTGCCAGCAGTCAGGGGGCGAGAAAAGAGACCCAGTACTTC
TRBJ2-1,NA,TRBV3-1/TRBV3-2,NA,CASSQDALARYNEQFF,TGTGCCAGCAGCCAAGATGCCCTAGCGCGTTACAATGAGCAGTTCTTC
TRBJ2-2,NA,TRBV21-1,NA,CASSWTKGTGELFF,TGTGCCAGCAGCTGGACTAAAGGCACCGGGGAGCTGTTTTTT
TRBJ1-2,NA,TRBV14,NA,CASRRTGSGGYTF,TGTGCCAGCAGACGGACCGGGTCGGGGGGCTACACCTTC
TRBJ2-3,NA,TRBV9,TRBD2,CASSVGAVGGGTDTQYF,TGTGCCAGCAGCGTAGGGGCGGTCGGGGGGGGCACAGATACGCAGTATTTT
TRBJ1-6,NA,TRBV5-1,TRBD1,CASSFGQGGRDSPLHF,TGCGCCAGCAGTTTCGGACAGGGCGGTAGGGATTCACCCCTCCACTTT
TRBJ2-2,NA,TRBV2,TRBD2,CASSGRLADTGELFF,TGTGCCAGCAGTGGAAGGCTAGCGGACACCGGGGAGCTGTTTTTT
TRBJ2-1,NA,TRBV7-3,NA,CASSLSPGYNEQFF,TGTGCCAGCAGCTTAAGCCCAGGCTACAATGAGCAGTTCTTC
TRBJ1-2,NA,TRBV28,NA,CAGSGGGHTNYGYTF,TGTGCCGGGTCCGGGGGAGGCCACACTAACTATGGCTACACCTTC
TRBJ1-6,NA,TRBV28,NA,CASSPIPGIAYNSPLHF,TGTGCCAGCAGTCCAATCCCGGGGATCGCCTATAATTCACCCCTCCACTTT
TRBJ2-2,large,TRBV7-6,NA,CASSLGTSGPGSTGELFF,TGTGCCAGCAGCTTAGGTACCAGCGGGCCGGGAAGCACCGGGGAGCTGTTTTTT
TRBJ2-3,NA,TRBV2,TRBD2,CATRQRGAWADTQYF,TGTGCCACCCGTCAGCGGGGGGCCTGGGCAGATACGCAGTATTTT
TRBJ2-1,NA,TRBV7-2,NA,CASSLQLVVEDEQFF,TGTGCCAGCAGCTTACAGCTAGTAGTGGAGGATGAGCAGTTCTTC
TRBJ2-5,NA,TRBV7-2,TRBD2,CASSLAHSGVRTQYF,TGTGCCAGCAGCTTAGCGCATAGCGGGGTCCGGACCCAGTACTTC
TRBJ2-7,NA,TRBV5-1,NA,CASSLVGTSYEQYF,TGCGCCAGCAGCTTGGTGGGGACATCCTACGAGCAGTACTTC
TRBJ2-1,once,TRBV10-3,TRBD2,CAISEQGTSGRGSYNEQFF,TGTGCCATCAGTGAGCAAGGGACTAGCGGGAGAGGGTCCTACAATGAGCAGTTCTTC
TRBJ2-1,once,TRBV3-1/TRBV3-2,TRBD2,CASSEAGGQFF,TGTGCCAGCAGCGAAGCGGGGGGGCAGTTCTTC
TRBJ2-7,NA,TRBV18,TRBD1,CASSPPLLETGQGTAYEQYF,TGTGCCAGCTCACCACCCCTACTAGAAACGGGACAGGGGACGGCCTACGAGCAGTACTTC
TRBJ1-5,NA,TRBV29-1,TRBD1,CSVVEGGTGGEQPQHF,TGCAGCGTTGTTGAAGGGGGGACAGGGGGAGAACAGCCCCAGCATTTT
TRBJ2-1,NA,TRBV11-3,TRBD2,CASSLASGWGEQFF,TGTGCCAGCAGCTTAGCTAGCGGGTGGGGGGAGCAGTTCTTC
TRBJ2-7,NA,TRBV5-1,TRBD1,CASSSGQFIYEQYF,TGCGCCAGCAGCTCGGGACAGTTCATCTACGAGCAGTACTTC
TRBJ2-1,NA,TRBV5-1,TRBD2,CASSTGLAYEQFF,TGCGCCAGCAGCACAGGACTAGCGTACGAGCAGTTCTTC
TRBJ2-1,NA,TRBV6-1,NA,CASSERPSGSYNEQFF,TGTGCCAGCAGTGAGAGGCCTTCCGGCTCCTACAATGAGCAGTTCTTC
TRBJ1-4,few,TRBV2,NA,CASRDRTGVGGKLFF,TGTGCCAGCAGAGATAGGACTGGGGTCGGTGGAAAACTGTTTTTT
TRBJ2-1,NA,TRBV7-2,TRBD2,CASSLEGTSGDEQFF,TGTGCCAGCAGCTTAGAAGGGACTAGCGGGGATGAGCAGTTCTTC
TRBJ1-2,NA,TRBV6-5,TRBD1,CASSNRDRGYGYTF,TGTGCCAGCAGCAACCGGGACAGGGGCTATGGCTACACCTTC
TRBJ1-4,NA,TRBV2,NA,CASNPTGGTNEKLFF,TGTGCCAGCAATCCCACGGGTGGAACTAATGAAAAACTGTTTTTT
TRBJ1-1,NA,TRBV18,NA,CASSPLAAEAFF,TGTGCCAGCTCACCTTTGGCCGCCGAAGCTTTCTTT
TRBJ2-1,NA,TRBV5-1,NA,CASSRTRTNPYNEQFF,TGCGCCAGCAGCCGCACCCGGACTAACCCGTACAATGAGCAGTTCTTC
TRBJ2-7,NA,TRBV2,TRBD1,CATGTGPHGGPYEQYF,TGTGCCACCGGGACAGGGCCCCACGGGGGTCCCTACGAGCAGTACTTC
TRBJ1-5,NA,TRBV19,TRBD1,CASRSPGTGFQPQHF,TGTGCCAGTAGATCCCCCGGGACAGGGTTTCAGCCCCAGCATTTT
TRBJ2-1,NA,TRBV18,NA,CASSQLVISYNEQFF,TGTGCCAGCTCCCAGCTAGTAATCTCCTACAATGAGCAGTTCTTC
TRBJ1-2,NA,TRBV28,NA,CASSPSSQTPPYGYTF,TGTGCCAGCAGTCCGTCGTCCCAGACACCACCCTATGGCTACACCTTC
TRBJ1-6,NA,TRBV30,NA,CAGTFRDTGPLHF,TGTGCCGGAACATTCCGGGACACTGGGCCCCTCCACTTT
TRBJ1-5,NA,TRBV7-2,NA,CASSLESGQPQHF,TGTGCCAGCAGCTTAGAGTCGGGGCAGCCCCAGCATTTT
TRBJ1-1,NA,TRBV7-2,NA,CASSKTLMNTEAFF,TGTGCCAGCAGCAAAACACTAATGAACACTGAAGCTTTCTTT
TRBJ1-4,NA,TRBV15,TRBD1,CATSRGRETGNEKLFF,TGTGCCACCAGCAGAGGACGGGAGACAGGGAATGAAAAACTGTTTTTT
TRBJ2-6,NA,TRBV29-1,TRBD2,CSVAGGFGANVLTF,TGCAGCGTTGCGGGGGGGTTTGGGGCCAACGTCCTGACTTTC
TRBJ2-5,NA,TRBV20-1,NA,CSASIGGLETQYF,TGCAGTGCTAGTATAGGAGGGCTGGAGACCCAGTACTTC
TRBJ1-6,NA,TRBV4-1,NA,CASRATIYNSPLHF,TGCGCCAGCAGGGCGACTATATATAATTCACCCCTCCACTTT
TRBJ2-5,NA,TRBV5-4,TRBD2,CASSYSGSYAETQYF,TGTGCCAGCAGCTATAGCGGGAGTTATGCGGAGACCCAGTACTTC
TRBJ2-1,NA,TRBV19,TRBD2,CASSSSGSSYNEQFF,TGTGCCAGTAGTTCTAGCGGGAGTTCCTACAATGAGCAGTTCTTC
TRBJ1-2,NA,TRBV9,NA,CASSPSRAPYGYTF,TGTGCCAGCAGCCCCTCCAGGGCTCCCTATGGCTACACCTTC
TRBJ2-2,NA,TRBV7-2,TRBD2,CASSPGGGGGSGELFF,TGTGCCAGCAGCCCAGGTGGCGGGGGAGGGAGCGGGGAGCTGTTTTTT